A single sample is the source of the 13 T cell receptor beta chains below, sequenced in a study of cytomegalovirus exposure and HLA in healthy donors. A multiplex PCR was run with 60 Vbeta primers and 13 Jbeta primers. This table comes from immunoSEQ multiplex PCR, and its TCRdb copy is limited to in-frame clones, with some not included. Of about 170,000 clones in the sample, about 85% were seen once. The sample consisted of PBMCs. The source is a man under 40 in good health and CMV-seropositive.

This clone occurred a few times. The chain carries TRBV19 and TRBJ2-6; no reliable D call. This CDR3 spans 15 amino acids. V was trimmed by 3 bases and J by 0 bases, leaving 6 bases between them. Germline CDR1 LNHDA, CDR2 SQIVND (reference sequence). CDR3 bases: TGTGCCAGTAGTATTTGGAGCTCTGGGGCCAACGTCCTGACTTTC. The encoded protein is CASSIWSSGANVLTF.

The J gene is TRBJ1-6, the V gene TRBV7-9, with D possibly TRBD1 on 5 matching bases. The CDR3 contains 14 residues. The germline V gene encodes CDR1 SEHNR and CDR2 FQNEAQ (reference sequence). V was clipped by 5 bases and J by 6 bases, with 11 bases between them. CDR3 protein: CASSPGDFNSPLHF. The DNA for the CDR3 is TGTGCCAGCAGCCCGGGGGACTTTAATTCACCCCTCCACTTT. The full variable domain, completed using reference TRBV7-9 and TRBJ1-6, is DTGVSQNPRHKITKRGQNVTFRCDPISEHNRLYWYRQTLGQGPEFLTYFQNEAQLEKSRLLSDRFSAERPKGSFSTLEIQRTEQGDSAMYLCASSPGDFNSPLHFGNGTRLTVT.

CDR3 sequence: CASSGGLAANTGELFF. The CDR3 region has the DNA TGTGCCAGCAGCGGTGGACTAGCAGCGAACACCGGGGAGCTGTTTTTT. This chain connects TRBV11-2 to TRBJ2-2; 8 positions agree with TRBD2. The CDR3 consists of 16 residues. Germline V gene data show CDR1 as SGHAT and CDR2 as FQNNGV. V trimming: 5 bases; J trimming: 0 bases; junction bases outside the gene matches: 5.

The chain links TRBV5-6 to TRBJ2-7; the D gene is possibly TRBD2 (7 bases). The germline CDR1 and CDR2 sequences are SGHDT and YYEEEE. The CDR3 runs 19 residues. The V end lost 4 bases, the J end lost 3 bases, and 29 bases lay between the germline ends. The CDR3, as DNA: TGTGCCAGCAGCACCCCCAGGGGAGGGAGCGTTAGTCTTCTCTACGAGCAGTACGTC. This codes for CASSTPRGGSVSLLYEQYV.

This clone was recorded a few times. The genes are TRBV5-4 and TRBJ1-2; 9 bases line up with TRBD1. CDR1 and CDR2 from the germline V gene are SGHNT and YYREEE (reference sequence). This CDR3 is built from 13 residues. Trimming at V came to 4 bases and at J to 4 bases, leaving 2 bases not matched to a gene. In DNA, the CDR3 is TGTGCCAGCAGCCAGGGACAGGGCTATGGCTACACCTTC. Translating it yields CASSQGQGYGYTF.

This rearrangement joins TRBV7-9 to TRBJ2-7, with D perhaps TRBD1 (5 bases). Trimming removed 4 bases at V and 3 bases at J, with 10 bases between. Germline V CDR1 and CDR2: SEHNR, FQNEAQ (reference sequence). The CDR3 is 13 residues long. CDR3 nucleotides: TGTGCCAGCAGCTCAACAGGTCGCTACGAGCAGTACGTC. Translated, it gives CASSSTGRYEQYV.

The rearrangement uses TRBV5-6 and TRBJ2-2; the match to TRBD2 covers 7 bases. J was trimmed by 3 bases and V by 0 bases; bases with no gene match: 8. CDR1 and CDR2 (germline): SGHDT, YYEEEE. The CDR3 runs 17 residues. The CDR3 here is CASSLAGVRGDTGELFF. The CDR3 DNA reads TGTGCCAGCAGCTTGGCTGGTGTTCGGGGGGACACCGGGGAGCTGTTTTTT.

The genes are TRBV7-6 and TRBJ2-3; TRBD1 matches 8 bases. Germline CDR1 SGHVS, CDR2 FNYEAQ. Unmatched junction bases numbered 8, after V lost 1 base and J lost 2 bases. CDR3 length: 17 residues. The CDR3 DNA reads TGTGCCAGCAGCTTAGGGCAGAGACAGGGGTTCACAGATACGCAGTATTTT. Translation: CASSLGQRQGFTDTQYF. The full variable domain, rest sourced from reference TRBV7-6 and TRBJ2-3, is GAGVSQSPRYKVTKRGQDVALRCDPISGHVSLYWYRQALGQGPEFLTYFNYEAQQDKSGLPNDRFSAERPEGSISTLTIQRTEQRDSAMYRCASSLGQRQGFTDTQYFGPGTRLTVL.

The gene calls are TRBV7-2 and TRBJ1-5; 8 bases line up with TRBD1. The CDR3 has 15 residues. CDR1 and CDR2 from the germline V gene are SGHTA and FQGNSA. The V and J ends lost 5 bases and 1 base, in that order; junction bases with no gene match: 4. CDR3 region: CASSPWTGSNQPQHF. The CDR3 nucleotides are TGTGCCAGCAGCCCCTGGACAGGGAGCAATCAGCCCCAGCATTTT.

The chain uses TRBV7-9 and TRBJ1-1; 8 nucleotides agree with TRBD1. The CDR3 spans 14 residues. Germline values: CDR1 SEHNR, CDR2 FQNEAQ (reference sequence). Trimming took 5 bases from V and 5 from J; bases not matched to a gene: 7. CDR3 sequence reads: CASSPTGAETEAFF. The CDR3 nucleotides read TGTGCCAGCAGCCCGACAGGGGCAGAGACTGAAGCTTTCTTT. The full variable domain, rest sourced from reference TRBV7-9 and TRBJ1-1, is DTGVSQNPRHKITKRGQNVTFRCDPISEHNRLYWYRQTLGQGPEFLTYFQNEAQLEKSRLLSDRFSAERPKGSFSTLEIQRTEQGDSAMYLCASSPTGAETEAFFGQGTRLTVV.

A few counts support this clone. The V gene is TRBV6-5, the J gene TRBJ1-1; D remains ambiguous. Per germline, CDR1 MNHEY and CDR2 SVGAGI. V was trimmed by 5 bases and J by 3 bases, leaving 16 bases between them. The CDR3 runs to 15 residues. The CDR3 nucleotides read TGTGCCAGCAGTACGGGATGGTCAGTTGACACTGAAGCTTTCTTT. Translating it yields CASSTGWSVDTEAFF.

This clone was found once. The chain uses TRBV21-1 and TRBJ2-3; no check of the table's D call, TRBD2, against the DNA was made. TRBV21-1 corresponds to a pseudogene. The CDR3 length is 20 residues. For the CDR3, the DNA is TGTGCCAGCAGCAAAGCGGCCCCTAGAAAAGCGGGAGATACCGCAGATACGCAGTATTTT. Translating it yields CASSKAAPRKAGDTADTQYF.

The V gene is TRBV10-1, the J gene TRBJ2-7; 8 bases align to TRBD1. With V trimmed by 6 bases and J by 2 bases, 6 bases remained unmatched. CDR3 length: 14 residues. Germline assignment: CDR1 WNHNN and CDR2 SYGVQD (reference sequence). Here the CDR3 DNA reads TGCGCCAGCAGGGTAGACAGGGGACCCTACGAGCAGTACTTC. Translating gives CASRVDRGPYEQYF.